This TCR beta chain appears in the sequencing data of a study of blood T cell repertoires in COVID-19. Study overall: COVID-19 samples collected from the United States, Italy and Spain covered acute and convalescent phases.

V was pared by 5 bases and J by 0 bases, with 3 bases of the junction left unmatched. CDR1 and CDR2 (germline): SQVTM, ANQGSEA. The CDR3 contains 13 residues. In the original processing: Scientists estimated how many nucleated cells there were by amplifying reference gene primers. The repertoire was sequenced with immunoSEQ multiplex PCR; TCRdb's copy has only in-frame clones and lacks some. The D gene and trimming were derived from the DNA, and the V and J assignments and clone size from that table. The sample carries 290,000 or so clones, nearly 90% recorded once. In its sample, this clone was seen a few times.

The V and J genes are TRBV29-1 and TRBJ1-1, with TRBD1 matching over 7 bases. The clonotype was recovered from a young woman with acute COVID-19. The sequencing sample was made of PBMCs or T cells enriched from blood (not recorded which). The CDR3 spells CSVSDRLNTEAFF. For the CDR3, the DNA is TGCAGCGTTTCGGACAGGTTGAACACTGAAGCTTTCTTT.